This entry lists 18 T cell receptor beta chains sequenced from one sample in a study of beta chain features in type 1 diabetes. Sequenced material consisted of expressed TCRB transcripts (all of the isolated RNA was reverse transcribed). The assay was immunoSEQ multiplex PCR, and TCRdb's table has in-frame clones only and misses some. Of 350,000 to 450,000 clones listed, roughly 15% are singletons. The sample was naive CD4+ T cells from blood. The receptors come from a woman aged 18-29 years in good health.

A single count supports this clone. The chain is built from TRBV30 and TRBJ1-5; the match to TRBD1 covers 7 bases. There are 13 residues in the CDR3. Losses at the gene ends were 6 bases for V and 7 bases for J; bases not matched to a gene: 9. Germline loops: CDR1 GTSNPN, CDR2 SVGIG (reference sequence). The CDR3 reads CACGQATDQPQHF. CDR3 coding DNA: TGTGCCTGCGGACAGGCCACGGACCAGCCCCAGCATTTT.

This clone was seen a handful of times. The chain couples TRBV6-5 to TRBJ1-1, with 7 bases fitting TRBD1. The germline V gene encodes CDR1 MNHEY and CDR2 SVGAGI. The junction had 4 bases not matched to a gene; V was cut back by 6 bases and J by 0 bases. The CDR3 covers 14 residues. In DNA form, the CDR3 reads TGTGCCAGCAGAAGGACAGGAATGAACACTGAAGCTTTCTTT. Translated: CASRRTGMNTEAFF.

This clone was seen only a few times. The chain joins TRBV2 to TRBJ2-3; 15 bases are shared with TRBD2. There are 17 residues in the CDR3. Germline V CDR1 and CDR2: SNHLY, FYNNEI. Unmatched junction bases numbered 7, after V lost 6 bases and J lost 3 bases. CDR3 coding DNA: TGTGCCAGCAGCCCTGGACTAGCGGGAGGGCCGACAGATACGCAGTATTTT. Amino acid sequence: CASSPGLAGGPTDTQYF.

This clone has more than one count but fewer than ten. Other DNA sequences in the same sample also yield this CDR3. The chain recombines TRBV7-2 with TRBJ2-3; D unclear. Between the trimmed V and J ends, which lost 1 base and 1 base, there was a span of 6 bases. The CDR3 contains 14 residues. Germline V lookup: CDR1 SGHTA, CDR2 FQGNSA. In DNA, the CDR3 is TGTGCCAGCAGCTTAGGACTGGGCACAGATACGCAGTATTTT. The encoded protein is CASSLGLGTDTQYF.

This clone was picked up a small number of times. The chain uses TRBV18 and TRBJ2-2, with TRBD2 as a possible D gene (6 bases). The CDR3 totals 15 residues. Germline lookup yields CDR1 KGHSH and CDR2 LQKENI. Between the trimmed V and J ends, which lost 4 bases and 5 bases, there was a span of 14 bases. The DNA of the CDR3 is TGTGCCAGCTCACAACTCCGACTAGAAACCGGGGAGCTGTTTTTT. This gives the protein CASSQLRLETGELFF.

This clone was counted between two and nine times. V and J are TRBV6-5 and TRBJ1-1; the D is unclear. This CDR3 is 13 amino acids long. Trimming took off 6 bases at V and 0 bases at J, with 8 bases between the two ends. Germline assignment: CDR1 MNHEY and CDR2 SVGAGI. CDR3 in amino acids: CASRYSMNTEAFF. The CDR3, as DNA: TGTGCCAGCAGATACAGCATGAACACTGAAGCTTTCTTT.

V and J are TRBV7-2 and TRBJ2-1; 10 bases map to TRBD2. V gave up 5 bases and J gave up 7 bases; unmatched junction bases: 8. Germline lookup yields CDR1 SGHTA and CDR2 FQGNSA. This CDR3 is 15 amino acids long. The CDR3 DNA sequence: TGTGCCAGCAGCCGACCGGGACTAGCGAAGAATGAGCAGTTCTTC. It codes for CASSRPGLAKNEQFF.

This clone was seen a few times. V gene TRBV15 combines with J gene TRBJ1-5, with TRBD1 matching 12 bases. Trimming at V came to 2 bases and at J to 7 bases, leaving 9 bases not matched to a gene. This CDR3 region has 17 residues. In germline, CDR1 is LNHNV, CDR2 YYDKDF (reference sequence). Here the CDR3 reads CATSRYPGQGARQPQHF. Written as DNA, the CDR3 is TGTGCCACCAGCAGATACCCGGGACAGGGGGCGCGGCAGCCCCAGCATTTT.

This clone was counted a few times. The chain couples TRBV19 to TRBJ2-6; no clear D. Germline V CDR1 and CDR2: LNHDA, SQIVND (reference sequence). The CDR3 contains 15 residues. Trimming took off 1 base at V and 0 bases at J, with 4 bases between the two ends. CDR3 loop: CASSIASSGANVLTF. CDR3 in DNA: TGTGCCAGTAGTATAGCCAGCTCTGGGGCCAACGTCCTGACTTTC.

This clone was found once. Here the CDR3 DNA reads TGCGCCAGCAGCCAACTAGCGAACTACGAGCAGTACTTC. Translated: CASSQLANYEQYF. The rearrangement joins TRBV4-1 to TRBJ2-7; maybe TRBD2 (6 bases). The CDR3 sequence is 13 residues long. Germline V lookup: CDR1 MGHRA, CDR2 YSYEKL. The V and J ends lost 2 bases and 3 bases respectively, with 8 bases between them.

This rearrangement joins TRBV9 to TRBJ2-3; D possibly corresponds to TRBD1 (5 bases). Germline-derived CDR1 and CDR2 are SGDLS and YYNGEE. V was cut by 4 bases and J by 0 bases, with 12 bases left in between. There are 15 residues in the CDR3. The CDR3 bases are TGTGCCAGCAGCCCCACTGGACAAAGCACAGATACGCAGTATTTT. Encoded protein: CASSPTGQSTDTQYF. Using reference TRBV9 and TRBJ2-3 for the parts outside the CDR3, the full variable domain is DSGVTQTPKHLITATGQRVTLRCSPRSGDLSVYWYQQSLDQGLQFLIQYYNGEERAKGNILERFSAQQFPDLHSELNLSSLELGDSALYFCASSPTGQSTDTQYFGPGTRLTVL.

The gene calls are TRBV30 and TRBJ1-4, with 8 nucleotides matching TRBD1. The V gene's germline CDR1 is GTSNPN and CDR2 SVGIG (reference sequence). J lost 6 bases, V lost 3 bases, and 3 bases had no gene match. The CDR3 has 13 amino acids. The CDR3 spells CAWRKQGDEKLFF. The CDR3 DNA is TGTGCCTGGAGGAAACAGGGGGATGAAAAACTGTTTTTT.

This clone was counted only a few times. CDR3 sequence (DNA): TGTGCCAGCAGCTTAGACCAGGGAATTTTGGCCCATGAGCAGTTCTTC. Translated, it gives CASSLDQGILAHEQFF. This chain joins TRBV11-2 and TRBJ2-1; a weak D match, TRBD1 (5 bases). This CDR3 comprises 16 residues. From germline, CDR1 is SGHAT and CDR2 FQNNGV. V lost 0 bases and J lost 8, with 17 bases in between.

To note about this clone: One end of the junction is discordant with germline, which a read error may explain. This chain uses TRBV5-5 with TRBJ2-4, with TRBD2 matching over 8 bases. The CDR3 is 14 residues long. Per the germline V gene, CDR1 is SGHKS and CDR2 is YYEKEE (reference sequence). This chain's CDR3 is CASSVSGRLKEWDF. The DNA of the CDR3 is TGTGCCAGCAGTGTCAGCGGGAGACTAAAAGAATGGGACTTC. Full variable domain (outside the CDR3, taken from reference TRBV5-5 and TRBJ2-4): DAGVTQSPTHLIKTRGQQVTLRCSPISGHKSVSWYQQVLGQGPQFIFQYYEKEERGRGNFPDRFSARQFPNYSSELNVNALLLGDSALYLCASSVSGRLKEWDFGAGTRLSVL.

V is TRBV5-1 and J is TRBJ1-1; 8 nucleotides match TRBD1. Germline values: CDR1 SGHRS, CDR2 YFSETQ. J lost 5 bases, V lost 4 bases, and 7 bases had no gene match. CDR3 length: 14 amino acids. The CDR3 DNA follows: TGCGCCAGCAGCGTCGACAGGGGAAGGACTGAAGCTTTCTTT. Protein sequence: CASSVDRGRTEAFF. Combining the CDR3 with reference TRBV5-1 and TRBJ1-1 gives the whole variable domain KAGVTQTPRYLIKTRGQQVTLSCSPISGHRSVSWYQQTPGQGLQFLFEYFSETQRNKGNFPGRFSGRQFSNSRSEMNVSTLELGDSALYLCASSVDRGRTEAFFGQGTRLTVV.

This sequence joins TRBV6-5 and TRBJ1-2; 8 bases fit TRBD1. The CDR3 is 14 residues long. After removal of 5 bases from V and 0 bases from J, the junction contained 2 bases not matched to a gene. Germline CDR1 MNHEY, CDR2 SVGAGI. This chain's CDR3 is CASSNRGTNYGYTF. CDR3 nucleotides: TGTGCCAGCAGTAACAGGGGGACTAACTATGGCTACACCTTC.

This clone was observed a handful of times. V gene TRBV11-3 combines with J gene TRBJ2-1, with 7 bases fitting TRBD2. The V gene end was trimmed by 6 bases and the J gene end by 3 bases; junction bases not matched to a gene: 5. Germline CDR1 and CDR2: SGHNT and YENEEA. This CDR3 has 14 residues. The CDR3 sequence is CASSRGGIYNEQFF. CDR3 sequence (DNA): TGTGCCAGCAGTCGGGGAGGGATCTACAATGAGCAGTTCTTC.

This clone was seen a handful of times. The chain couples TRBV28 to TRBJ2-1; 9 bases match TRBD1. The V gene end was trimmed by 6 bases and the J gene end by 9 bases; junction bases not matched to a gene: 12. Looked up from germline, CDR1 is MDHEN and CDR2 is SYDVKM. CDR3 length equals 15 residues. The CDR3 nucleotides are TGTGCCAGCAGGACCGGGACAGGGCCGTATGGTGAGCAGTTCTTC. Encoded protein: CASRTGTGPYGEQFF.